This T cell receptor beta chain was sequenced for a study of T-cell reconstitution after alpha-beta-depleted transplantation in children (dated by TCRdb to the mid-2010s). Background on the whole study: Using TCR repertoire profiling, the study quantitatively followed how T-cell immune reconstitution unfolded in children after TCRalphabeta/CD19-depleted allogeneic hematopoietic cell transplantation.

General conclusions and limits of the study: In some patients, high TCRbeta diversity at day 60 was attributed to recipient T cells and intrathymic progenitors that had survived conditioning. Over the following months the frequencies of hyperexpanded clones went down, and after one year T-cell counts and TCRbeta diversity were mostly credited to newly produced T cells. The apparently early alphabetaT-cell count recovery about two months after transplant was reportedly dependent on only several hundred rapidly expanded clones derived from non-depleted graft cells.

Library preparation was by PCR. Sequencing was performed on an Illumina HiSeq 2500. To normalize quantification of the TCRbeta repertoire, the TCR libraries were built with molecular barcoding that relied on unique molecular identifiers. TCRdb reworked the public reads: Q25 trimming with fastp, MiXCR clone assembly, productive beta chains retained. Identical CDR3 proteins give one entry, which carries the most common genes and DNA. This sample gives around 800,000 distinct CDR3 sequences in total; roughly 15% of them show up just once. The top ten constitute roughly 5% of the sample. Per the publication, the treatment or condition label means: allogeneic hematopoietic cell transplantation with graft depleted of TCRalphabeta T cells and CD19 B cells. The transplant recipients were children given TCRalphabeta/CD19-depleted allogeneic hematopoietic cell grafts. Concerning this clonotype itself: Its antigen remains unidentified. Base quality data are lacking; no much larger clone is found one base away.

The CDR3, cysteine through phenylalanine, is 13 amino acids long. Of the read, only the CDR3 DNA is kept; its 39 bases are in frame from base 1. The trim is 1 base for V and 5 bases for J, with a gap of 7 bases between the germline ends. The germline V gene sets CDR1 to SGDLS and CDR2 to YYNGEE. The V gene is TRBV9 and the J gene is TRBJ2-1, with no confidently assigned D gene. The source was PBMCs, mostly from graft donor cells, collected 360 days after TCRalphabeta/CD19-depleted stem cell transplant. The receptor was derived from a male patient younger than 18 who had a stem cell transplant for acute lymphoblastic leukemia, so the T cells may come from the graft donor. The CDR3 has the sequence CASSVLLNNEQFF. The DNA reads as follows: TGTGCCAGCAGCGTACTACTAAACAATGAGCAGTTCTTC.